Below are 16 T cell receptor beta chains sequenced from a single sample in a study of vaccination and CD4 T cells after COVID-19. The antigens these receptors bind are not known. Treatment here: approximately nine-day PBMC culture with coronavirus spike peptide pools or control peptides (ViraFEST assay). Oncomine TCR Beta short-read sequencing was applied to DNA from cultured CD4+ T cells. TCRdb reprocessed the PCR reads with MiXCR, giving one entry per CDR3 protein. The sample contains some 13,000 distinct CDR3 sequences, approximately 35% of which appear only once. The sample comprised CD4+ T cells from blood, cultured in vitro. The receptors were gathered from a human donor who had recovered from COVID-19.

The J gene is TRBJ2-2, the V gene TRBV9, with D unclear. Germline loops: CDR1 SGDLS, CDR2 YYNGEE. The ends were cut back, 4 bases at V and 6 bases at J, with 13 bases in the middle. The CDR3 runs 14 residues. The DNA of the CDR3 is TGTGCCAGCAGCTTTACCCTTTCGGCCGGGGAGCTGTTTTTT. This codes for CASSFTLSAGELFF.

The rearrangement uses TRBV19 and TRBJ2-1; 10 nucleotides line up with TRBD2. CDR1 is LNHDA, CDR2 SQIVND, per germline (reference sequence). The V and J ends lost 3 bases and 7 bases, in that order; junction bases with no gene match: 12. The CDR3 loop spans 17 amino acids. The CDR3 region is CASSIVPLAGVKNEQFF. The CDR3 DNA is TGTGCCAGTAGTATTGTCCCCCTAGCGGGAGTAAAGAATGAGCAGTTCTTC.

The sample holds a few counts of this clonotype. The chain employs TRBV27 and TRBJ1-2, with a possible D match to TRBD1 (6 bases). The CDR3 is made up of 13 amino acids. Germline V gene sequence: CDR1 MNHEY, CDR2 SMNVEV (reference sequence). The V end lost 6 bases, the J end lost 8 bases, and 16 bases lay between the germline ends. CDR3 loop: CASSLKPGAGYTF. The CDR3 region has the DNA TGTGCCAGCAGCCTCAAGCCAGGGGCCGGCTACACCTTC.

Only a few counts were recorded for this clonotype. The chain uses TRBV7-2 and TRBJ2-5, with D tentatively TRBD2 (5 bases). Germline values: CDR1 SGHTA, CDR2 FQGNSA. V lost 6 bases, J lost 5 bases, and 7 bases lay in between. The CDR3 covers 11 residues. The CDR3 spells CASREAETQYF. In DNA, the CDR3 is TGTGCCAGCAGGGAGGCGGAGACCCAGTACTTC.

The chain combines TRBV24-1 with TRBJ2-7, with TRBD1 matching 7 bases. After removal of 4 bases from V and 5 bases from J, the junction contained 7 bases not matched to a gene. There are 14 residues in the CDR3. Germline CDR1 and CDR2: KGHDR and SFDVKD. CDR3 bases: TGTGCCACCAGTGACCCGACAGGGTTGAACGAGCAGTACTTC. It codes for CATSDPTGLNEQYF.

This clonotype was seen more than once but under ten times. The V call is TRBV7-6, the J call TRBJ2-5; D perhaps matches TRBD2 (5 bases). V dropped 3 bases and J dropped 2 bases, with 10 bases sitting between them. This CDR3 spans 14 amino acids. Germline V gene sequence: CDR1 SGHVS, CDR2 FNYEAQ. The CDR3: CASSLPRDQETQYF. The DNA for the CDR3 is TGTGCCAGCAGCTTGCCCCGGGATCAAGAGACCCAGTACTTC.

V usage is TRBV2 and J usage is TRBJ1-5; tentative D call: TRBD1 (6 bases). Looked up from germline, CDR1 is SNHLY and CDR2 is FYNNEI. The CDR3 is 14 amino acids. V was trimmed by 5 bases and J by 2 bases, leaving 10 bases between them. CDR3 nucleotides: TGTGCCAGCAGTCAACAGGGAGGCAATCAGCCCCAGCATTTT. Its protein product is CASSQQGGNQPQHF. The full variable domain, completed using reference TRBV2 and TRBJ1-5, is EPEVTQTPSHQVTQMGQEVILRCVPISNHLYFYWYRQILGQKVEFLVSFYNNEISEKSEIFDDQFSVERPDGSNFTLKIRSTKLEDSAMYFCASSQQGGNQPQHFGDGTRLSIL.

The chain combines TRBV19 with TRBJ2-3, with 7 positions matching TRBD2. The CDR3 extends over 17 amino acids. J lost 2 bases, V lost 4 bases, and 12 bases had no gene match. The germline V gene has CDR1 LNHDA and CDR2 SQIVND (reference sequence). The CDR3 loop is CASSSLAAGQLTDTQYF. CDR3 DNA sequence: TGTGCCAGTAGTAGCCTAGCGGCAGGCCAACTCACAGATACGCAGTATTTT.

This clonotype was counted once. This chain joins TRBV19 and TRBJ2-7, with TRBD2 identical over 9 bases. V lost 4 bases to trimming and J lost 2 bases; unmatched junction nucleotides: 3. Germline V gene data show CDR1 as LNHDA and CDR2 as SQIVND (reference sequence). The CDR3 totals 14 residues. The CDR3 spells CASSTLAGTYEQYF. CDR3 nucleotide sequence: TGTGCCAGTAGTACACTAGCGGGTACCTACGAGCAGTACTTC.

This clonotype is deemed large. This chain joins TRBV6-5 and TRBJ2-7; D possibly corresponds to TRBD1 (5 bases). V was shortened by 4 bases and J by 6 bases, with 16 bases between the two germline ends. The CDR3 sequence is 14 residues long. The germline CDR1 and CDR2 sequences are MNHEY and SVGAGI. DNA of the CDR3: TGTGCCAGCAGTTGGCAACCCGGTGGGGCCGAGCAGTACTTC. This sequence encodes CASSWQPGGAEQYF.

The chain is built from TRBV6-1 and TRBJ1-5; TRBD1 agrees at 9 bases. CDR3 length: 21 residues. Germline CDR1 MNHNS, CDR2 SASEGT. J lost 7 bases, V lost 6 bases, and 28 bases had no gene match. The CDR3 coding sequence is TGTGCCAGCAGGCCGGGATGGGGACAGGGCGAGACGTGGACTCCCGGACAGCCCCAGCATTTT. Residues: CASRPGWGQGETWTPGQPQHF.

The chain carries TRBV28 and TRBJ1-3, with D unresolved. Looked up from germline, CDR1 is MDHEN and CDR2 is SYDVKM. Trimming removed 6 bases from V and 0 bases from J, with 12 bases in between. CDR3 length equals 15 residues. CDR3 residues: CASRTPAGSGNTIYF. The CDR3 DNA sequence: TGTGCCAGCAGGACCCCAGCGGGCTCTGGAAACACCATATATTTT.

The chain recombines TRBV12-3 or TRBV12-4 with TRBJ2-1; tentative D call: TRBD1 (7 bases). The V end lost 5 bases, the J end lost 10 bases, and 12 bases lay between the germline ends. This CDR3 is built from 12 residues. Here the CDR3 reads CASSGQGGEQFF. CDR3 bases: TGTGCCAGCAGTGGGCAGGGGGGAGAGCAGTTCTTC.

CDR3 sequence (DNA): TGTGCCAGCAGTTACTCCGCCGGAACCTACGAGCAGTACTTC. Its translation: CASSYSAGTYEQYF. The rearrangement uses TRBV6-5 and TRBJ2-7; D remains unclear. The V gene's germline CDR1 is MNHEY and CDR2 SVGAGI. V lost 0 bases, J lost 2 bases, and 8 bases lay in between. CDR3 length equals 14 residues.

The V and J genes are TRBV28 and TRBJ1-6; possible D gene TRBD1, 5 bases. CDR1 and CDR2 from the germline V gene are MDHEN and SYDVKM. The CDR3 covers 15 residues. The V gene lost 3 bases and the J gene lost 5 bases, with 11 bases spanning the gap. CDR3 sequence (DNA): TGTGCCAGCAGTTTTCAGGGAATTAATAATTCACCCCTCCACTTT. Translation: CASSFQGINNSPLHF.

This clonotype was counted between two and nine times. The chain couples TRBV7-2 to TRBJ2-3, with TRBD2 matching 7 bases. Germline CDR1 SGHTA, CDR2 FQGNSA. The CDR3 is made up of 15 amino acids. V was pared by 5 bases and J by 5 bases, with 10 bases of the junction left unmatched. CDR3 nucleotide sequence: TGTGCCAGCAGCCCGGCGGCGGGAGTAAGAGATACGCAGTATTTT. This gives the protein CASSPAAGVRDTQYF. Full variable domain (remainder filled in from reference TRBV7-2 and TRBJ2-3): GAGVSQSPSNKVTEKGKDVELRCDPISGHTALYWYRQSLGQGLEFLIYFQGNSAPDKSGLPSDRFSAERTGGSVSTLTIQRTQQEDSAVYLCASSPAAGVRDTQYFGPGTRLTVL.